The sequence of this T cell receptor (beta chain) was determined in a study of cytomegalovirus exposure and HLA in healthy donors. Findings and caveats of the study: Confirmation in vitro established that a few CMV-associated chains were specific for CMV antigens. Several V segments, TRBV6-2 and TRBV6-3 among them, could not be told apart and were dropped.

This CDR3 is built from 13 residues. V was clipped by 4 bases and J by 9 bases; unmatched bases: 6. The germline V gene has CDR1 PRHDT and CDR2 FYEKMQ (reference sequence). The study ran its PCR with 60 Vbeta and 13 Jbeta primers. Profiled with immunoSEQ multiplex PCR; TCRdb holds only in-frame clones, not every one. Here the sample spans 95,000 to 150,000 clones, 83% being singletons. Only a few counts were recorded for this clone. Antigen unknown. Sequenced sample: PBMCs. The rearrangement uses TRBV13 and TRBJ2-1; TRBD2 matches at 7 bases. The clonotype originates from a woman aged 40 to 49 in good health and CMV-seropositive. CDR3 residues: CASSSKRDGEQFF. CDR3 DNA: TGTGCCAGCAGCTCCAAGCGGGATGGTGAGCAGTTCTTC. Full variable domain (outside the CDR3, taken from reference TRBV13 and TRBJ2-1): AAGVIQSPRHLIKEKRETATLKCYPIPRHDTVYWYQQGPGQDPQFLISFYEKMQSDKGSIPDRFSAQQFSDYHSELNMSSLELGDSALYFCASSSKRDGEQFFGPGTRLTVL.